A selection of T cell receptor beta chains follows, all from one sample in a study of identical twins. TCRdb re-called the 5' RACE reads through MiXCR, storing one row per CDR3 protein. Of just over 500,000 distinct CDR3 sequences listed, roughly a fifth are singletons. The sample was also reused in another study, on T cells expressing NK-cell markers.

Material: CD4+ T cells sorted from blood. All receptors derive from a woman aged 18-29 years in good health. CDR3s include the opening cysteine and the closing phenylalanine or tryptophan. A D gene is named only where the DNA matches it firmly. Size values are once, few and many counts, or a class for expanded clones, and some rows have none.

J gene: TRBJ2-5; clone size: NA; D gene: NA; V gene: TRBV10-3; CDR3 DNA: TGTGCCATCAAGACTCAAGAGACCCAGTACTTC; CDR3 protein: CAIKTQETQYF
J gene: TRBJ2-7; clone size: NA; D gene: NA; V gene: TRBV30; CDR3 DNA: TGTGCCTGGAGAACTCCGGGACATACTATCTACGAGCAGTACTTC; CDR3 protein: CAWRTPGHTIYEQYF
J gene: TRBJ2-7; clone size: many; D gene: NA; V gene: TRBV20-1; CDR3 DNA: TGCAGTGCCTACATCGGGAGTGGAGACGAGCAGTACTTC; CDR3 protein: CSAYIGSGDEQYF
J gene: TRBJ2-1; clone size: few; D gene: NA; V gene: TRBV10-3; CDR3 DNA: TGTGCCATTACAGGGACTGGAGGGCAAGAGCAGTTCTTC; CDR3 protein: CAITGTGGQEQFF
J gene: TRBJ2-3; clone size: NA; D gene: TRBD2; V gene: TRBV5-1; CDR3 DNA: TGCGCCAGCAGCACCTCACTAGCGGGGGGGCCTACAGATAAGCAGTATTTT; CDR3 protein: CASSTSLAGGPTDKQYF
J gene: TRBJ2-7; clone size: few; D gene: TRBD1; V gene: TRBV20-1; CDR3 DNA: TGCAGTGCCGGGGACAGACTCTCCTACGAGCAGTACTTC; CDR3 protein: CSAGDRLSYEQYF
J gene: TRBJ2-7; clone size: NA; D gene: NA; V gene: TRBV7-9; CDR3 DNA: TGTGCCAGCAGCTTAGCGATCGGGGAGACCTACGAGCAGTACTTC; CDR3 protein: CASSLAIGETYEQYF
J gene: TRBJ2-7; clone size: few; D gene: NA; V gene: TRBV20-1; CDR3 DNA: TGCAGTGCTAGGTACTGGCGGGAACCCTACGAGCAGTACTTC; CDR3 protein: CSARYWREPYEQYF
J gene: TRBJ2-3; clone size: NA; D gene: TRBD1; V gene: TRBV7-9; CDR3 DNA: TGTGCCAGCAGCTCCCGGGACAGGCTTCTTACGGGAGATACGCAGTATTTT; CDR3 protein: CASSSRDRLLTGDTQYF
J gene: TRBJ1-1; clone size: NA; D gene: NA; V gene: TRBV10-3; CDR3 DNA: TGTGCCACTCAAGGCGGGGGCGGGGGTGAAGCTTTCTTT; CDR3 protein: CATQGGGGGEAFF
J gene: TRBJ2-4; clone size: NA; D gene: NA; V gene: TRBV5-4; CDR3 DNA: TGTGCCAGCAGCCCCGGAGGCGACAAAAACATTCAGTACTTC; CDR3 protein: CASSPGGDKNIQYF
J gene: TRBJ2-5; clone size: few; D gene: NA; V gene: TRBV7-9; CDR3 DNA: TGTGCCAGCAGCTTAGCGGGGCAGGCGGGACAGACCCAGTACTTC; CDR3 protein: CASSLAGQAGQTQYF
J gene: TRBJ2-5; clone size: NA; D gene: NA; V gene: TRBV5-4; CDR3 DNA: TGTGCCAGCAGCTTGGAGGGAGCGGCCGGTTGGCGTGAGACCCAGTACTTC; CDR3 protein: CASSLEGAAGWRETQYF
J gene: TRBJ2-3; clone size: few; D gene: TRBD1; V gene: TRBV10-3; CDR3 DNA: TGTGCCATCAGTGTACGGGACAGAAGCACAGATACGCAGTATTTT; CDR3 protein: CAISVRDRSTDTQYF
J gene: TRBJ2-7; clone size: NA; D gene: NA; V gene: TRBV10-3; CDR3 DNA: TGTGCCATCAGTGGCGGGACCTCCGAAAACTTCTACGAGCAGTACTTC; CDR3 protein: CAISGGTSENFYEQYF
J gene: TRBJ2-3; clone size: NA; D gene: NA; V gene: TRBV7-6; CDR3 DNA: TGTGCCAGCAGCTTTGTCAATCCCCCCGATACGCAGTATTTT; CDR3 protein: CASSFVNPPDTQYF
J gene: TRBJ2-1; clone size: many; D gene: TRBD1; V gene: TRBV20-1; CDR3 DNA: TGCAGTGCTAGAGCAGGGACAGTTCGGTTCTTC; CDR3 protein: CSARAGTVRFF
J gene: TRBJ2-1; clone size: few; D gene: TRBD2; V gene: TRBV20-1; CDR3 DNA: TGCAGTGCTACAAGACTAGCGGCGAACAATGAGCAGTTCTTC; CDR3 protein: CSATRLAANNEQFF
J gene: TRBJ2-1; clone size: NA; D gene: TRBD2; V gene: TRBV7-6; CDR3 DNA: TGTGCCAGCAGCTTAGCTGGGCTAGCGGGGGCGAATGAGCAGTTCTTC; CDR3 protein: CASSLAGLAGANEQFF
J gene: TRBJ2-1; clone size: NA; D gene: NA; V gene: TRBV5-8; CDR3 DNA: TGTGCCAGCAGCTTATACAGGGAAGTTGAGCAGTTCTTC; CDR3 protein: CASSLYREVEQFF
J gene: TRBJ2-1; clone size: NA; D gene: NA; V gene: TRBV7-2; CDR3 DNA: TGTGCCAGCAGCTCCGGGACTCTTAACAATGAGCAGTTCTTC; CDR3 protein: CASSSGTLNNEQFF
J gene: TRBJ2-4; clone size: NA; D gene: TRBD1; V gene: TRBV5-1; CDR3 DNA: TGCGCCAGCAGCTTGCCGGGACAGGAGCGTCAGTACTTC; CDR3 protein: CASSLPGQERQYF
J gene: TRBJ2-1; clone size: few; D gene: NA; V gene: TRBV4-3; CDR3 DNA: TGCGCCAGCAGCCAAGATAATCGTAGAAATGATGAGCAGTTCTTC; CDR3 protein: CASSQDNRRNDEQFF
J gene: TRBJ2-1; clone size: few; D gene: NA; V gene: TRBV20-1; CDR3 DNA: TGCAGTGCTATTGGACTCAACAATGAGCAGTTCTTC; CDR3 protein: CSAIGLNNEQFF
J gene: TRBJ2-7; clone size: few; D gene: NA; V gene: TRBV4-3; CDR3 DNA: TGCGCCAGCAGCCAAGTGAGGAGCTCCTACGAGCAGTACTTC; CDR3 protein: CASSQVRSSYEQYF
J gene: TRBJ2-1; clone size: NA; D gene: TRBD2; V gene: TRBV30; CDR3 DNA: TGTGCTAGAGGGCCTAGCGGGAGCAAAGTCCCGGGGGAGCAGTTCTTC; CDR3 protein: CARGPSGSKVPGEQFF
J gene: TRBJ2-1; clone size: NA; D gene: NA; V gene: TRBV11-2; CDR3 DNA: TGTGCCAGCAGCTTAGATCTGGGTAGGGGGGATGAGCAGTTCTTC; CDR3 protein: CASSLDLGRGDEQFF
J gene: TRBJ2-1; clone size: NA; D gene: NA; V gene: TRBV5-8; CDR3 DNA: TGTGCCAGCGACAAACAGGGGAGGAATGAGCAGTTCTTC; CDR3 protein: CASDKQGRNEQFF
J gene: TRBJ2-5; clone size: many; D gene: NA; V gene: TRBV5-1; CDR3 DNA: TGCGCCAGCAGCCCGACAGGGAGGGAACAAGAGACCCAGTACTTC; CDR3 protein: CASSPTGREQETQYF
J gene: TRBJ2-5; clone size: few; D gene: NA; V gene: TRBV2; CDR3 DNA: TGTGCCAGCAGTGAAGCAACAGGATTCCAAGAGACCCAGTACTTC; CDR3 protein: CASSEATGFQETQYF
J gene: TRBJ2-3; clone size: NA; D gene: TRBD2; V gene: TRBV5-4; CDR3 DNA: TGTGCCAGCTGGACTAGCGGCTCAGATACGCAGTATTTT; CDR3 protein: CASWTSGSDTQYF
J gene: TRBJ1-1; clone size: NA; D gene: NA; V gene: TRBV6-6; CDR3 DNA: TGTGCCAGCTCTTACAGCAGCGCTGAAGCTTTCTTT; CDR3 protein: CASSYSSAEAFF
J gene: TRBJ2-5; clone size: NA; D gene: NA; V gene: TRBV20-1; CDR3 DNA: TGCAGTGCCCCTCCCGCCGGTAACGGAGAGACCCAGTACTTC; CDR3 protein: CSAPPAGNGETQYF
J gene: TRBJ2-2; clone size: NA; D gene: NA; V gene: TRBV12-3/TRBV12-4; CDR3 DNA: TGTGCCAGCAGCCGGAGACAGGTCATGAACACCGGGGAGCTGTTTTTT; CDR3 protein: CASSRRQVMNTGELFF
J gene: TRBJ1-2; clone size: NA; D gene: NA; V gene: TRBV19; CDR3 DNA: TGTGCCAGTAGTATCGAAGAGGGAACCTCCTATGGCTACACCTTC; CDR3 protein: CASSIEEGTSYGYTF
J gene: TRBJ2-1; clone size: many; D gene: TRBD2; V gene: TRBV5-1; CDR3 DNA: TGCGCCAGCAGCTTGGTCGGGGGGAGCTCCTACAATGAGCAGTTCTTC; CDR3 protein: CASSLVGGSSYNEQFF
J gene: TRBJ2-1; clone size: few; D gene: NA; V gene: TRBV20-1; CDR3 DNA: TGCAGTGCTAGAGATAGCCCCGGGACTCCCCACTCCTACAATGAGCAGTTCTTC; CDR3 protein: CSARDSPGTPHSYNEQFF
J gene: TRBJ1-3; clone size: few; D gene: NA; V gene: TRBV20-1; CDR3 DNA: TGCAGTGCTAGAGGCAGGGCCATCTCTGGAAACACCATATATTTT; CDR3 protein: CSARGRAISGNTIYF
J gene: TRBJ2-2; clone size: few; D gene: NA; V gene: TRBV7-2; CDR3 DNA: TGTGCCAGCAGCTCAGACAGGTACACCGGGGAGCTGTTTTTT; CDR3 protein: CASSSDRYTGELFF
J gene: TRBJ2-3; clone size: few; D gene: TRBD2; V gene: TRBV7-2; CDR3 DNA: TGTGCCAGCAGCCCCCGGGAGGGGCGGATTTTGAATACGCAGTATTTT; CDR3 protein: CASSPREGRILNTQYF
J gene: TRBJ2-2; clone size: NA; D gene: TRBD1; V gene: TRBV20-1; CDR3 DNA: TGCAGTGCTACCCATCTCGGGACAGCCGGGGAGCTGTTTTTT; CDR3 protein: CSATHLGTAGELFF
J gene: TRBJ2-7; clone size: NA; D gene: NA; V gene: TRBV3-1; CDR3 DNA: TGTGCCAGCAGCCAAGTATGGAGGGAAAAGCAGTACTTC; CDR3 protein: CASSQVWREKQYF
J gene: TRBJ1-2; clone size: NA; D gene: TRBD1; V gene: TRBV18; CDR3 DNA: TGTGCCAGCCATAGACAGGGTGCGGAACATGGCTACACCTTC; CDR3 protein: CASHRQGAEHGYTF
J gene: TRBJ1-1; clone size: NA; D gene: TRBD1; V gene: TRBV30; CDR3 DNA: TGTGCCTGGAGCCGACAGGGAAGAGCTTTCTTT; CDR3 protein: CAWSRQGRAFF
J gene: TRBJ2-2; clone size: NA; D gene: NA; V gene: TRBV24-1; CDR3 DNA: TGTGCCACCAGTGATGCACAGGGAAAATGGGACACCGGGGAGCTGTTTTTT; CDR3 protein: CATSDAQGKWDTGELFF